These 5 T cell receptor beta chains were all obtained from the same sample, sequenced in a study of molecular identifiers for immune sequencing clone quantification. TCRdb analysed the PCR reads with MiXCR anew, one entry per CDR3 protein. In the table there are tens of thousands of distinct CDR3 sequences, 18% of which are singletons. The sample taken for sequencing was naive CD8+ T cells from blood, with Jurkat cell RNA spiked in. Indicated subset: FACS-sorted CD8+CD4-CCR7+CD45RA+ naive T cells. Receptor source: a human donor in good health. Some libraries in this study had Jurkat cell RNA spiked in.

This clonotype was detected many times. This chain joins TRBV10-3 and TRBJ2-5; D remains ambiguous. Germline assignment: CDR1 ENHRY and CDR2 SYGVKD. The CDR3 has 12 residues. With 4 bases removed from V and 4 bases from J, the gap between germline ends came to 7 bases. CDR3 protein: CAISGDGETQYF. The CDR3 DNA sequence: TGTGCCATCAGTGGAGACGGAGAGACCCAGTACTTC.

Ten or more counts support this clonotype. The J gene is TRBJ2-1, the V gene TRBV9; 8 nucleotides line up with TRBD1. The CDR3 has 14 amino acids. Unmatched junction bases numbered 6, after V lost 0 bases and J lost 10 bases. Germline assignment: CDR1 SGDLS and CDR2 YYNGEE. As DNA, the CDR3 is TGTGCCAGCAGCGTAGGGACAGGGATTGAGGAGCAGTTCTTC. Translation: CASSVGTGIEEQFF.

This chain joins TRBV12-3 or TRBV12-4 and TRBJ2-2; D ambiguous. CDR3 size: 11 residues. Trimming left V 3 bases short and J 7 bases short, with 3 bases between. The CDR3 nucleotides are TGTGCCAGCAGTTTTTTCGGGGAGCTGTTTTTT. Its protein is CASSFFGELFF.

This clonotype was detected ten times or more. V usage is TRBV4-2 and J usage is TRBJ2-7; D unresolved. CDR1 is LGHNA and CDR2 is YNFKEQ in the germline V gene. This CDR3 has 13 residues. The V and J ends lost 0 bases and 3 bases respectively, with 6 bases between them. CDR3 region: CASSQELGYEQYF. The CDR3 DNA reads as TGTGCCAGCAGCCAAGAATTGGGCTACGAGCAGTACTTC.

This clonotype was found many times. V is TRBV13 and J is TRBJ2-3; 8 bases fit TRBD2. Germline CDR1 is PRHDT and CDR2 is FYEKMQ (reference sequence). The V gene end was trimmed by 5 bases and the J gene end by 2 bases; junction bases not matched to a gene: 12. The CDR3 contains 17 residues. The CDR3, as DNA: TGTGCCAGCAGCCCAGAACTAGCGGCCGAATTCACAGATACGCAGTATTTT. It is translated as CASSPELAAEFTDTQYF. The whole variable domain, filled in from reference TRBV13 and TRBJ2-3, reads AAGVIQSPRHLIKEKRETATLKCYPIPRHDTVYWYQQGPGQDPQFLISFYEKMQSDKGSIPDRFSAQQFSDYHSELNMSSLELGDSALYFCASSPELAAEFTDTQYFGPGTRLTVL.